This entry concerns a single TCR beta chain. Its antigen is currently unknown. The data were obtained in a study of T cell responses to AZD1222 COVID-19 vaccine. Assay used: immunoSEQ multiplex PCR; TCRdb lists only in-frame clones, some missing. The table records 120,000 to 150,000 clones, 80% to 95% of them present only once. Study-wide results and caveats: Seropositive at baseline were only a handful of AZD1222 recipients. Dominant CD4 TCR responses targeted spike regions 160-218 and 743-854. Two AZD1222 administrations were followed by greater Spike-specific TCR breadth and depth. Mostly white British, mostly female donors; authors suggested clonal diversity may be underestimated.

The CDR3 runs to 12 residues. V lost 8 bases to trimming and J lost 3 bases, with 11 bases between them. The germline gives CDR1 SNHLY, CDR2 FYNNEI. The V gene is TRBV2, the J gene TRBJ2-7, with D hard to call. This receptor was identified in an adult in good health. This material consisted of peripheral blood, taken on day 0 of MenACWY control vaccination. The CDR3 spells CASRMVNYEQYF. CDR3 coding DNA: TGTGCCAGCCGGATGGTTAACTACGAGCAGTACTTC.